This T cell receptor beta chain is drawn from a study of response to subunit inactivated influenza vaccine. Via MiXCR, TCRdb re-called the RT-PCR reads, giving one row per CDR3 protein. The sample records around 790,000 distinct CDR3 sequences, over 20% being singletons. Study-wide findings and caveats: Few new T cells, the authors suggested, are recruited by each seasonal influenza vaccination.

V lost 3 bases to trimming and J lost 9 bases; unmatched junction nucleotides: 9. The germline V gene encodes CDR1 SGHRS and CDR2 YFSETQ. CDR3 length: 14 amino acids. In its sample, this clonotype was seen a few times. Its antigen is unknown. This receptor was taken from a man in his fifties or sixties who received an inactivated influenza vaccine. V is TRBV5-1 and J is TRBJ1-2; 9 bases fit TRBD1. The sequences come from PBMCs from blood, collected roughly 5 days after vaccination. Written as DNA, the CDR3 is TGCGCCAGCAGCTACCGACAGGGGGAGGCAAGCTACACCTTC. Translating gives CASSYRQGEASYTF.